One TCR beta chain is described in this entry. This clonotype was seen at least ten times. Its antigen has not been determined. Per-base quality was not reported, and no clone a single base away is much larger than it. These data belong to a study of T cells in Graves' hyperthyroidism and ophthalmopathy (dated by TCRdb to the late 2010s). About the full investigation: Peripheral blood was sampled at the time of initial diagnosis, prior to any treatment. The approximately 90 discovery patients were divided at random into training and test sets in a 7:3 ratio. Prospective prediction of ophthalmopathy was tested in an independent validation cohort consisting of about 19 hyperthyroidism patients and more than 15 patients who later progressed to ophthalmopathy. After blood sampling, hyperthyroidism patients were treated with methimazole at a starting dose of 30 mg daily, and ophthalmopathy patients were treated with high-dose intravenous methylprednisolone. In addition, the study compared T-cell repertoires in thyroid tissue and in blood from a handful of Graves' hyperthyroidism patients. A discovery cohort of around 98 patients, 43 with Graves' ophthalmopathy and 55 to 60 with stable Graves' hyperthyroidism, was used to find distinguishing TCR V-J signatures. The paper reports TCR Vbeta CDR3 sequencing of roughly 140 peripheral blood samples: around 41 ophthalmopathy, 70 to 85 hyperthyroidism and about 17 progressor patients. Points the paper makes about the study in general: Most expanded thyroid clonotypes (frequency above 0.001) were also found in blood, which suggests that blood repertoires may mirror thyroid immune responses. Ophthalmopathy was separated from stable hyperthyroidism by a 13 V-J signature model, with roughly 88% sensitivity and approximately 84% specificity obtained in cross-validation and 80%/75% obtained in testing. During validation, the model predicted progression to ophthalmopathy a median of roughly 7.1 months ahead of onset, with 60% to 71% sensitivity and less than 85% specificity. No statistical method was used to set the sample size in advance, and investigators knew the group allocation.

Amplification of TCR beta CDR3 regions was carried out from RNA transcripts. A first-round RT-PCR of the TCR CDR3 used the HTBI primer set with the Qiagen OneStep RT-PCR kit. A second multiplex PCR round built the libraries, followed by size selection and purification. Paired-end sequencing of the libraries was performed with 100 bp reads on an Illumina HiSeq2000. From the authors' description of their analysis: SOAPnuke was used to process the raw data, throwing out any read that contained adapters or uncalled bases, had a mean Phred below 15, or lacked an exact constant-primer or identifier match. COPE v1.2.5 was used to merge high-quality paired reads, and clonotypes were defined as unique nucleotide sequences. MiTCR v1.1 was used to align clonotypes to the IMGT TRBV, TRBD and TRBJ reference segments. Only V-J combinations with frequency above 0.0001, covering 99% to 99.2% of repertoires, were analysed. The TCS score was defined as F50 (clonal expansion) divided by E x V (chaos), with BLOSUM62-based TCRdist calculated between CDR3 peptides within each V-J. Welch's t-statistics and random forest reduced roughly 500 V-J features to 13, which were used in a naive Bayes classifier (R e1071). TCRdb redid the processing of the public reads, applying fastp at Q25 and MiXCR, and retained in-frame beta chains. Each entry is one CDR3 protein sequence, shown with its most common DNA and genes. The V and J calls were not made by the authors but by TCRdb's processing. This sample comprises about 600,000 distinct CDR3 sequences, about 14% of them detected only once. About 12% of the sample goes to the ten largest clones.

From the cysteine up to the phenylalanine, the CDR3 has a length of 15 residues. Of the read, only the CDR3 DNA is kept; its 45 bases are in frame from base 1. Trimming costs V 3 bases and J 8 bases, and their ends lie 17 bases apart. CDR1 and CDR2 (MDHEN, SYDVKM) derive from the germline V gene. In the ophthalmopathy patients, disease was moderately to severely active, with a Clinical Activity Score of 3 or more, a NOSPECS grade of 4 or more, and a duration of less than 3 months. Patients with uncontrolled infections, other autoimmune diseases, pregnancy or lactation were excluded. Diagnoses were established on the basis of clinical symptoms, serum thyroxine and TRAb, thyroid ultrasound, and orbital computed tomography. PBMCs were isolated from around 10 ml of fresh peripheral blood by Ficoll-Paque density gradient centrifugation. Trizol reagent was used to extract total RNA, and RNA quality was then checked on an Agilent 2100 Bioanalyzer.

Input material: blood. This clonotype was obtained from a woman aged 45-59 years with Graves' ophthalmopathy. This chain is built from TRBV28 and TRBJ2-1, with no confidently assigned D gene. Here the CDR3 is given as CASSLVMSATDEQFF. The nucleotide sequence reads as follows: TGTGCCAGCAGTTTGGTCATGTCTGCGACCGATGAGCAGTTCTTC.